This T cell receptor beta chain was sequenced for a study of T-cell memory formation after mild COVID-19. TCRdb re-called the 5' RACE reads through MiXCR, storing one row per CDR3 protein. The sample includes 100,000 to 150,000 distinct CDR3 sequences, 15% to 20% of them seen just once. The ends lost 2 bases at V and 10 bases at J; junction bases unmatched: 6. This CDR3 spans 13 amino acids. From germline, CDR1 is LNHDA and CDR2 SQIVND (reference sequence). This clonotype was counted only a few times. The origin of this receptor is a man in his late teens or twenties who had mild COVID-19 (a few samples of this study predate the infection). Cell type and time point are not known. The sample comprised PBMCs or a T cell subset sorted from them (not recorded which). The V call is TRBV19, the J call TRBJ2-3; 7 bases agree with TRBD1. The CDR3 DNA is TGTGCCAGTAGTATAACCGGGACAGAGGCGCAGTATTTT. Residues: CASSITGTEAQYF.